This record looks at one TCR beta chain sequence and its context. The antigen is not known. The data were obtained in a study of cytomegalovirus exposure and HLA in healthy donors. In the PCR, 60 Vbeta and 13 Jbeta primers were used. Profiling relied on immunoSEQ multiplex PCR, and the TCRdb table lists in-frame clones only, not all of them. The data show roughly 74,000 clones, and the top ten clones hold around 7.5%. In germline, CDR1 is SGDLS, CDR2 YYNGEE. Trimming took 0 bases from V and 5 from J; bases not matched to a gene: 7. CDR3 length: 15 residues. Study-wide findings and caveats: Per a later analysis, 18,000 or so TCR beta sequences showed association with HLA alleles at 0.05 false discovery rate.

This clonotype originated in a female donor in good health and CMV-seropositive. The chain combines TRBV9 with TRBJ2-5, with TRBD2 matching 7 bases. Sequencing used PBMCs. The DNA for the CDR3 is TGTGCCAGCAGCGTAGAAGGGACTAACAGGGAGACCCAGTACTTC. Its translation: CASSVEGTNRETQYF.